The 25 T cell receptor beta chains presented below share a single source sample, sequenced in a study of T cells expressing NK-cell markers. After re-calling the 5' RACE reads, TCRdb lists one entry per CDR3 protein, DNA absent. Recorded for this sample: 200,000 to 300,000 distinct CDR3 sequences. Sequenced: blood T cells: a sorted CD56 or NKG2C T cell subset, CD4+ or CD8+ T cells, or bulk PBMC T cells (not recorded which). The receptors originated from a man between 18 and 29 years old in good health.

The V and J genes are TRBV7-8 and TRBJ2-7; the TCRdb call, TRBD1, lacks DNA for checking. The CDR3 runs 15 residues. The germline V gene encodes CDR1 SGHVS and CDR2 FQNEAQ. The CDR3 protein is CASSHGRSEGYEQYF.

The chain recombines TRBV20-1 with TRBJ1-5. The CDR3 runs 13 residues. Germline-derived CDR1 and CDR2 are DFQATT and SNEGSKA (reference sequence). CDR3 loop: CSASRQMGQPQHF.

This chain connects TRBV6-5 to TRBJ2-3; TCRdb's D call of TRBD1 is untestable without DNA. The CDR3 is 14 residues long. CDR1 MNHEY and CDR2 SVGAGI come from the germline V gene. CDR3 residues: CASSLRETGDTQYF.

The CDR3 loop reads CASSLKHSSVPDTQYF. This chain connects TRBV7-2 to TRBJ2-3; checking the TCRdb D call of TRBD2 is not possible without DNA. The length of the CDR3 is 16 residues. The V gene's germline CDR1 is SGHTA and CDR2 FQGNSA.

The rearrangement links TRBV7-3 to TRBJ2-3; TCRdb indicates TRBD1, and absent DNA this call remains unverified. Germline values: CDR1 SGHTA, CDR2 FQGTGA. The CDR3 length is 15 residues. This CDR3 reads CASSFGRGSTDTQYF.

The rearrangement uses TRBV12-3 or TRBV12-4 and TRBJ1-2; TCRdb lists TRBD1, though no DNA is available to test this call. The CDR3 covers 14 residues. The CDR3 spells CASRVDSANYGYTF.

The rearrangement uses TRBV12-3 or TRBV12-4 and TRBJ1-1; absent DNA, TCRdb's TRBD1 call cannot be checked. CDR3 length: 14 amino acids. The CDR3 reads CASSRGARNTEAFF.

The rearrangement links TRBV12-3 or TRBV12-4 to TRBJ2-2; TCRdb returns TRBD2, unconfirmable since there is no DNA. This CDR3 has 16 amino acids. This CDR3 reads CASSFKGLGKTGELFF.

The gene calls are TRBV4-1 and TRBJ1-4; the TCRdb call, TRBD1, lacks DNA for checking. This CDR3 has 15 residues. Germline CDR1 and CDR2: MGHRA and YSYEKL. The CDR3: CASSAPGGTNEKLFF.

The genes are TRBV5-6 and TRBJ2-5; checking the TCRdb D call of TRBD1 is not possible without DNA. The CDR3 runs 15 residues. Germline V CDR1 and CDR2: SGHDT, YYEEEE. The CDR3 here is CASSLEQDPKETQYF.

The CDR3 sequence is CASENPKVDEQFF. V gene TRBV10-3 combines with J gene TRBJ2-1. The CDR3 runs 13 residues. Germline lookup yields CDR1 ENHRY and CDR2 SYGVKD.

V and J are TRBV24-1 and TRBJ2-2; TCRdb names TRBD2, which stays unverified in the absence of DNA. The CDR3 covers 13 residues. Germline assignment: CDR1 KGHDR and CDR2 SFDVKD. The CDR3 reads CATSLAGVEKLFF.

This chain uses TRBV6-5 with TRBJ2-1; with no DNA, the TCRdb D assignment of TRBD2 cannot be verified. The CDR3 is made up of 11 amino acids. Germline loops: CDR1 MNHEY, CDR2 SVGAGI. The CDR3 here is CVAGDLIEQFF.

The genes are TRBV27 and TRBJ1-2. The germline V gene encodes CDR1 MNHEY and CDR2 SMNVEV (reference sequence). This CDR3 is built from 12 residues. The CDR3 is CASSSLGSGYTF.

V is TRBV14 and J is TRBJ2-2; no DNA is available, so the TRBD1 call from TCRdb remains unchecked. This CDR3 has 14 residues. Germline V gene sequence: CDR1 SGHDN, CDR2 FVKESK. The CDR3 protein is CASSQVGGPGELFF.

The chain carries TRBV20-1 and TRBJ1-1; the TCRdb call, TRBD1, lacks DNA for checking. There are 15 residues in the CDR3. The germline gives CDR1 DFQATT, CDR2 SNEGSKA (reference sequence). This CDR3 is CSASGGGFLNTEAFF.

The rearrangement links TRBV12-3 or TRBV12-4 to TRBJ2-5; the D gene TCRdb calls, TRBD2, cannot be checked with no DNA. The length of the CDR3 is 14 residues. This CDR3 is CASSPGTRRETQYF.

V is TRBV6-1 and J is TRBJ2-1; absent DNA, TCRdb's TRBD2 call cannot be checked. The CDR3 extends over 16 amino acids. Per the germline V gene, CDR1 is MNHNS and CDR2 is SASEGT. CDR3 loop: CASTAASGRAFGEQFF.

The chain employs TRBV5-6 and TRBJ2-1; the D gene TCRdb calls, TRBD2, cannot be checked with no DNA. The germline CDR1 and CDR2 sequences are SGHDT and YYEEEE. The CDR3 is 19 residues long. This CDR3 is CASSSPKFGSASGVNEQFF.

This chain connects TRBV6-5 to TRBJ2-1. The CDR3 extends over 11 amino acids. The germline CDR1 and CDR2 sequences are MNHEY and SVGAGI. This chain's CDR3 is CASIKGFKQFF.

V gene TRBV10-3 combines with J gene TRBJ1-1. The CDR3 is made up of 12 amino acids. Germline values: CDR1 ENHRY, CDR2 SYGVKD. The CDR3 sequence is CAISSSGLEAFF.

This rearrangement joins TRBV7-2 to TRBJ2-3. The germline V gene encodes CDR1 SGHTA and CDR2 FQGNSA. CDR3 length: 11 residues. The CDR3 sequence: CASSPRDTQYF.

Here the CDR3 reads CSARGGGQGVTEAFF. V gene TRBV20-1 combines with J gene TRBJ1-1; the TCRdb D gene call, TRBD1, has no DNA to confirm it. Germline V gene lookup returns CDR1 DFQATT and CDR2 SNEGSKA (reference sequence). This CDR3 has 15 amino acids.

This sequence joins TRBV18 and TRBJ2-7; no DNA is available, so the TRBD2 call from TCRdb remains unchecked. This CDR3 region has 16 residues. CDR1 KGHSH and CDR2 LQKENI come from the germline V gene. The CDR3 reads CASSPLPSGSSYEQYF.

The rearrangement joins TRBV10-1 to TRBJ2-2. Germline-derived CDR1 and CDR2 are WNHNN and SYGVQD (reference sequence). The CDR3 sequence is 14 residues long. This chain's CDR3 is CASSRPPNTGELFF.